These T cell receptor beta chains were read from a single sample in a study of blood T cell repertoires in COVID-19. The assay was immunoSEQ multiplex PCR, and TCRdb's table has in-frame clones only and misses some. The sample has approximately 250,000 clones, more than 70% seen once. Sequencing was performed on PBMCs or T cells enriched from blood (not recorded which). The receptors derive from a woman aged 40 to 50 with acute COVID-19. Each CDR3 is given without its conserved first and last residue.

length,V,J,CDR3
14,TRBV7-8,TRBJ2-1,ASSSGSSGTYNEQF
14,TRBV30,TRBJ2-1,AWSKRGISPYNEQF
11,TRBV30,TRBJ1-2,AWSVIDISGYT
12,TRBV5-1,TRBJ2-7,ASSVTGTEYEQY
13,TRBV7-9,TRBJ2-7,ASRRDRGEGYEQY
14,TRBV28,TRBJ2-7,ASTGVGGGRLYEQY
14,TRBV9,TRBJ2-2,ASSVRREGLSGELF
13,TRBV5-1,TRBJ2-2,ASSSAGGVAGELF
12,TRBV24-1,TRBJ2-3,ATRAGGLTDTQY
12,TRBV6-5,TRBJ1-1,ASNRPGSNTEAF
13,TRBV9,TRBJ2-3,ASSVGLAGSDTQY
13,TRBV7-9,TRBJ1-1,ASSLATGANTEAF
13,TRBV30,TRBJ2-5,AWNPQREGTETQY
14,TRBV18,TRBJ2-5,ASSPPSQGIEETQY
14,TRBV27,TRBJ2-2,ASSLPGEGNTGELF
12,TRBV5-4,TRBJ1-1,ASSPGQRDTEAF
14,TRBV5-1,TRBJ2-3,ASSGDVGEGTDTQY
15,TRBV18,TRBJ2-5,ASSDPGTSGRRETQY
11,TRBV12-3/TRBV12-4,TRBJ1-1,ASSSSVIAEAF
11,TRBV28,TRBJ1-4,ASSLQGNEKLF
10,TRBV28,TRBJ1-3,ASSQGGNTIY
10,TRBV28,TRBJ1-6,ASSLVRSPLH
11,TRBV18,TRBJ1-1,ASSPDRDTEAF
15,TRBV4-1,TRBJ2-2,ASRMGLADVSTGELF
15,TRBV5-1,TRBJ2-2,ASSLEGTSGRTGELF
13,TRBV7-6,TRBJ2-2,ASSLAGGHTGELF
11,TRBV12-3/TRBV12-4,TRBJ1-5,ASSPGGLQPQH
10,TRBV25-1,TRBJ2-1,ASKHSYNEQF
11,TRBV27,TRBJ2-5,ASSPGGIETQY
12,TRBV7-3,TRBJ2-6,ASSSPTGANVLT
14,TRBV10-2,TRBJ2-1,ASSESRGSSYNEQF
9,TRBV20-1,TRBJ2-3,SAYKSDTQY
13,TRBV19,TRBJ2-7,ASSIGSGKAYEQY
15,TRBV11-3,TRBJ1-5,ASIPDRKGASNQPQH
12,TRBV18,TRBJ2-7,ASSRGGGPYEQY
12,TRBV6-5,TRBJ1-1,ASSWDRGFTEAF
15,TRBV30,TRBJ1-6,AWSRSRQGAGDSPLH
17,TRBV10-3,TRBJ2-1,AISEFLTSGRIVYNEQF
13,TRBV7-9,TRBJ1-5,ASSSIGEAGQPQH
13,TRBV28,TRBJ2-5,ASSDQTSGQETQY
15,TRBV5-1,TRBJ2-7,ASRFFPFGTGGYEQY
14,TRBV10-2,TRBJ1-6,ASGDRRSSYNSPLH
14,TRBV5-1,TRBJ2-3,ASSYRLAASTDTQY
13,TRBV11-2,TRBJ1-1,ASSLAGGIDTEAF
11,TRBV5-4,TRBJ1-2,ASSPDRNYGYT
12,TRBV3-1/TRBV3-2,TRBJ2-3,ASRRTGGKDTQY
12,TRBV2,TRBJ2-7,ASIRDSTAHEQY
13,TRBV28,TRBJ1-5,ASSNGGLGNQPQH
16,TRBV11-2,TRBJ2-1,ASSLDLAGGSSYNEQF
15,TRBV24-1,TRBJ2-3,ATSGRTGLISTDTQY
11,TRBV12-3/TRBV12-4,TRBJ2-5,ASSASGTETQY
13,TRBV25-1,TRBJ2-2,ASSGQVINTGELF